The entry below gives a single T cell receptor (beta chain) sequence along with its context. Time point of the sample: peripheral blood 6 weeks after treatment start. Patients presented with locally advanced or metastatic urothelial carcinoma. Here immunoSEQ multiplex PCR was the method, and the copy in TCRdb shows in-frame clones only, minus some. This sample has under 30,000 clones, with 79% found just once. The data were obtained in a study of PD-L1 blockade in urothelial cancer. Study details: Analysis of the blood was performed 3 weeks (second dose) and 6 weeks after treatment start. There were a median of approximately 130,000 T cells in blood samples.

Trimming took 3 bases from V and 3 from J; bases not matched to a gene: 5. Germline V gene data show CDR1 as MDHEN and CDR2 as SYDVKM. The CDR3 totals 15 residues. This TCR was recovered from a man between 70 and 80 years old with urothelial cancer. Specimen: PBMCs, collected around atezolizumab (anti-PD-L1) treatment. This chain uses TRBV28 with TRBJ2-7; 10 bases map to TRBD1. In nucleotides, the CDR3 is TGTGCCAGCAGTTTTCGGGACAGGGGTTTCTACGAGCAGTACTTC. Its protein product is CASSFRDRGFYEQYF.